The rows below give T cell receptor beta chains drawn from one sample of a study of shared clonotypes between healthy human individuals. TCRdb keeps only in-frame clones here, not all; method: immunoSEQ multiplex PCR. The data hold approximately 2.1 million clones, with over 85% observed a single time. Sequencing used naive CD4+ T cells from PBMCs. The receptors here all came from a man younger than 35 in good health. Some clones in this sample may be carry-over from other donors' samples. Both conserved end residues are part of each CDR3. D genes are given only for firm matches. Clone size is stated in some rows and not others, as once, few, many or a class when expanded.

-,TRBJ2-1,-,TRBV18,TGTGCCAGCTCCCCTCCCGGACAGAGCCTTTACAATGAGCAGTTCTTC,CASSPPGQSLYNEQFF
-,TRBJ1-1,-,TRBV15,TGTGCCACCAGGGAGAACACTGAAGCTTTCTTT,CATRENTEAFF
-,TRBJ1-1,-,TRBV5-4,TGTGCCAGCAGCTTAGAACTTATGAACACTGAAGCTTTCTTT,CASSLELMNTEAFF
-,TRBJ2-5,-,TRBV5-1,TGCGCCAGCAGCTTGGCCGTCGGAAGGGCGAGGGAGACCCAGTACTTC,CASSLAVGRARETQYF
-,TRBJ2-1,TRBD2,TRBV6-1,TGTGCCAGCAGTGAAGTCGGTAGCGGGAGGTACAATGAGCAGTTCTTC,CASSEVGSGRYNEQFF
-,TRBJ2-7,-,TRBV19,TGTGCCAGTAGTAAAATAGCGTCTAGCTCCTACGAGCAGTACTTC,CASSKIASSSYEQYF
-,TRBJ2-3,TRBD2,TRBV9,TGTGCCAGCAGCCCGAGGCGGGAGATTTCAGATACGCAGTATTTT,CASSPRREISDTQYF
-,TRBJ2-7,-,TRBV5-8,TGTGCCAGCAGCCAAAAGGATTCCTACGAGCAGTACTTC,CASSQKDSYEQYF
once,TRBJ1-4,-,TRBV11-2,TGTGCCAGCAGCCGAGCGCGGGGTCGGTCTAATGAAAAACTGTTTTTT,CASSRARGRSNEKLFF
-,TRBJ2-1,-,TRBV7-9,TGTGCCAGCAGCTTACGGGAGCTATATAATGAGCAGTTCTTC,CASSLRELYNEQFF
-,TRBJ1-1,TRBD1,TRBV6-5,TGTGCCAGCAGCAGGGGGCAAATCTTGAACACTGAAGCTTTCTTT,CASSRGQILNTEAFF
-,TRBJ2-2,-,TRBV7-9,TGTGCCAGCAGCCTCGGGCACACCGGGGAGCTGTTTTTT,CASSLGHTGELFF
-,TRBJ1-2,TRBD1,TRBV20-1,TGCAGTGCCAGACAGGGCTATGGCTACACCTTC,CSARQGYGYTF
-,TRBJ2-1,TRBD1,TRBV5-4,TGTGCCAGCAGCCGGACAGGGGGTCTTTCCCATGAGCAGTTCTTC,CASSRTGGLSHEQFF
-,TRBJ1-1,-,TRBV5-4,TGTGCCAGCAGCGCTGTCAGGGACACTGAAGCTTTCTTT,CASSAVRDTEAFF
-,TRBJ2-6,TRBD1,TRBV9,TGTGCCAGCAGCTTTGGACAGGCTCCCTCTGGGGCCAACGTCCTGACTTTC,CASSFGQAPSGANVLTF
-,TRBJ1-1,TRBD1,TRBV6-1,TGTGCCAGCAGAACAGGGGGAGGCACTGAAGCTTTCTTT,CASRTGGGTEAFF
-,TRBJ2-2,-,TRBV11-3,TGTGCCAGCAGCTTAGGAAACAGGGATACCGGGGAGCTGTTTTTT,CASSLGNRDTGELFF
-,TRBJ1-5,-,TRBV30,TGTGCCTGGAGTGAACAACAGGGTCAGCCCCAGCATTTT,CAWSEQQGQPQHF
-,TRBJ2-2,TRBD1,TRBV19,TGTGCCAGTAGGACAGGGAGGAACACCGGGGAGCTGTTTTTT,CASRTGRNTGELFF
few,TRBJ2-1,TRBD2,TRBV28,TGTGCCAGCAGTCCAGCGGGAGGGCCGATCTATGAGCAGTTCTTC,CASSPAGGPIYEQFF